This T cell receptor beta chain was found in a study of blood T cells in healthy people across ages. V dropped 0 bases and J dropped 10; count of bases not matched to a gene: 4. This CDR3 contains 14 residues. The use of a sample-barcoded 5' primer and a J-beta primer mix characterized a second PCR of roughly 6 to 11 cycles. MiXCR, applied by TCRdb to the 5' RACE reads, yields one record per CDR3 protein. The repertoire has about 900,000 distinct CDR3 sequences, approximately 59% of them found once; the top ten carry 28%. Approximately 10 milliliters was the volume of peripheral blood drawn from each donor. Per sample, no less than 5 micrograms of total RNA were extracted.

The sequenced sample was blood. The TCR comes from a man aged 25-45 years in good health. The genes are TRBV12-3 or TRBV12-4 and TRBJ2-1; 9 nucleotides match TRBD2. CDR3 in amino acids: CASSLAAGGWEQFF. DNA of the CDR3: TGTGCCAGCAGTTTAGCAGCGGGGGGTTGGGAGCAGTTCTTC.